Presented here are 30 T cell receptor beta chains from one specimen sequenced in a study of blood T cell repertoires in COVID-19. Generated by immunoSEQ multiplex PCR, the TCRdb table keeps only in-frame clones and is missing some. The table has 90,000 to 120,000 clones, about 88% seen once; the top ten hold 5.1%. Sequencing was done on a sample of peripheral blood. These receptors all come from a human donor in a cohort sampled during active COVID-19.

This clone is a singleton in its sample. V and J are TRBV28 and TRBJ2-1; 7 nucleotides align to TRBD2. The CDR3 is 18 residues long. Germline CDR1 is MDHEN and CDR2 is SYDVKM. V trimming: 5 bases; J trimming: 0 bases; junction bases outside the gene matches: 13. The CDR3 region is CASSSNSLAVSSYNEQFF. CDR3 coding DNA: TGTGCCAGCAGTAGCAACTCCCTAGCGGTAAGCTCCTACAATGAGCAGTTCTTC.

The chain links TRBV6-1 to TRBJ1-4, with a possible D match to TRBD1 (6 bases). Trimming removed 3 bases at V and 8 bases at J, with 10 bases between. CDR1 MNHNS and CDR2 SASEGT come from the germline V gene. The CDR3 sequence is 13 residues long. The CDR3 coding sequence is TGTGCCAGCAGTGACCAGGGGCGGGAAAAACTGTTTTTT. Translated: CASSDQGREKLFF.

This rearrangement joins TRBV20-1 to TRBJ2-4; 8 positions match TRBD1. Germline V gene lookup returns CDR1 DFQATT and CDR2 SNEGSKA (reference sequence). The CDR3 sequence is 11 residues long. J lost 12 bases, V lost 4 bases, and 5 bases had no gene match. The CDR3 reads CSAIQDRGQYF. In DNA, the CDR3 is TGCAGTGCTATTCAAGACAGGGGTCAGTACTTC.

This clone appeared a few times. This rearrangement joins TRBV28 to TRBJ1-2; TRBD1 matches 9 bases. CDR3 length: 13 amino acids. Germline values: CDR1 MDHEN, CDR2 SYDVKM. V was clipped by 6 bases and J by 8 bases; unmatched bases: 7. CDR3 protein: CASRSRDREGYTF. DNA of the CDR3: TGTGCCAGCAGATCCCGGGACAGGGAAGGCTACACCTTC.

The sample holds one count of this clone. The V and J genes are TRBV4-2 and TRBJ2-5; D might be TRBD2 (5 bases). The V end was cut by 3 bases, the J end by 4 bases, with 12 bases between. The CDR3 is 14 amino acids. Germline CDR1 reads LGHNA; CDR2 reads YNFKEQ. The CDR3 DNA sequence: TGTGCCAGCAGCCAGGGAGAGGCCCTAGAGACCCAGTACTTC. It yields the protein CASSQGEALETQYF.

The CDR3 protein is CATAPTESSGNTIYF. CDR3 sequence (DNA): TGTGCCACAGCCCCCACGGAGAGCTCTGGAAACACCATATATTTT. The chain is built from TRBV6-5 and TRBJ1-3; D is undetermined. The CDR3 consists of 15 residues. V gave up 10 bases and J gave up 0 bases, with 16 bases separating them. The germline gives CDR1 MNHEY, CDR2 SVGAGI.

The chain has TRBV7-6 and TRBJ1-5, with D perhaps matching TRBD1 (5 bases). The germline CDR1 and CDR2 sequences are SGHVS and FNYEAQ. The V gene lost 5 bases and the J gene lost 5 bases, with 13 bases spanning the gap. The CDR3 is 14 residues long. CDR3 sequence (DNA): TGTGCCAGCAGCCTTGGGGGGGACTATCAGCCCCAGCATTTT. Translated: CASSLGGDYQPQHF.

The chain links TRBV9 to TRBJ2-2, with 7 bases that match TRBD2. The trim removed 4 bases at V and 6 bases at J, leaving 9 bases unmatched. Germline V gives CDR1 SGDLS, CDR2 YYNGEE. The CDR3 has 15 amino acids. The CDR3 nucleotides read TGTGCCAGCAGCCCCCCTAGCGGTCCGCCCGGGGAGCTGTTTTTT. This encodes CASSPPSGPPGELFF.

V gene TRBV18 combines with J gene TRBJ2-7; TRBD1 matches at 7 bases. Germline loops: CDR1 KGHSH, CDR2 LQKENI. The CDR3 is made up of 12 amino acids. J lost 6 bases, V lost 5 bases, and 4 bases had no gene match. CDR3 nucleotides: TGTGCCAGCTCAGTACAGGGGTCCGAGCAGTACTTC. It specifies CASSVQGSEQYF.

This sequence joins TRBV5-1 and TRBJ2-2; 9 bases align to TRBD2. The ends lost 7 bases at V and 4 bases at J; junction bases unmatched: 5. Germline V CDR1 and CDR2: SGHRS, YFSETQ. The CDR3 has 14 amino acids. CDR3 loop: CASRLAGRTGELFF. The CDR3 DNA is TGCGCCAGCCGCCTAGCGGGACGCACCGGGGAGCTGTTTTTT. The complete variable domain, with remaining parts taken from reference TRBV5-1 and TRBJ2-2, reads KAGVTQTPRYLIKTRGQQVTLSCSPISGHRSVSWYQQTPGQGLQFLFEYFSETQRNKGNFPGRFSGRQFSNSRSEMNVSTLELGDSALYLCASRLAGRTGELFFGEGSRLTVL.

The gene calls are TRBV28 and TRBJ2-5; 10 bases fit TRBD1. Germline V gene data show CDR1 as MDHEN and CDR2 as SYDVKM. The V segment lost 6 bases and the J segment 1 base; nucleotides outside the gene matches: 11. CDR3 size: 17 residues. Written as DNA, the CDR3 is TGTGCCAGCAGCATTCTCGGGACAGGGGATTTCCAAGAGACCCAGTACTTC. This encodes CASSILGTGDFQETQYF.

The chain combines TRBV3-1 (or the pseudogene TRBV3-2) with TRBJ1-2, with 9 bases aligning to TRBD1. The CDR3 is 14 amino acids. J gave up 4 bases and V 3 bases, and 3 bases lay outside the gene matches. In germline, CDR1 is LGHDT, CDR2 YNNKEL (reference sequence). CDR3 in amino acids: CASSQSTGGYGYTF. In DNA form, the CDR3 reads TGTGCCAGCAGCCAGTCGACAGGGGGCTATGGCTACACCTTC.

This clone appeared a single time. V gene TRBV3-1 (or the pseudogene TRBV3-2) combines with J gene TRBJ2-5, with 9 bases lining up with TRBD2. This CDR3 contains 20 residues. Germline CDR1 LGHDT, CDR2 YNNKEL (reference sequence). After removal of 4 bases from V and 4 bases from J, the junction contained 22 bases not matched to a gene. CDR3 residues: CASSPKFPSGGTPAGETQYF. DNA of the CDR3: TGTGCCAGCAGCCCCAAGTTCCCCAGCGGGGGGACGCCTGCGGGAGAGACCCAGTACTTC.

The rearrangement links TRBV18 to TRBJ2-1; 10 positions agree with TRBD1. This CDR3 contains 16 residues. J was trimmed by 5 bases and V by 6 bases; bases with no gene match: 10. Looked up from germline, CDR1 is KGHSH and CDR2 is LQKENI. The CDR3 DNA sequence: TGTGCCAGCTCTCCGGGACAGGGGCAGTTGGACAATGAGCAGTTCTTC. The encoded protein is CASSPGQGQLDNEQFF.

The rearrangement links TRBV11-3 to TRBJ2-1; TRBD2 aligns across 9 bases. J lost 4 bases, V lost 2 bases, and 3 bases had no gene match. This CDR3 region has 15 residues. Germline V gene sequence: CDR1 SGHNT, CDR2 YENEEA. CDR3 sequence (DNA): TGTGCCAGCAGCTTATCTAGCGGGGTTTACAATGAGCAGTTCTTC. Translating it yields CASSLSSGVYNEQFF.

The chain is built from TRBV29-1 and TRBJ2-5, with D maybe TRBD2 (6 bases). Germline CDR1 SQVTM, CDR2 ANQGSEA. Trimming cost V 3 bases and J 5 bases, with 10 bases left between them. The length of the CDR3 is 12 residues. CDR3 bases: TGCAGCGTTGACGCGGGGTGGGAGACCCAGTACTTC. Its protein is CSVDAGWETQYF.

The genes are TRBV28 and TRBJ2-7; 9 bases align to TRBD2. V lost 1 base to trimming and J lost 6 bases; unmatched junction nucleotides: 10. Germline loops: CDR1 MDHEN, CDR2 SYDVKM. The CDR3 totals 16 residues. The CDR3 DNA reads TGTGCCAGCAGTTTATTATCGGCGGGAGGGCCTTTCGAGCAGTACTTC. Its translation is CASSLLSAGGPFEQYF.

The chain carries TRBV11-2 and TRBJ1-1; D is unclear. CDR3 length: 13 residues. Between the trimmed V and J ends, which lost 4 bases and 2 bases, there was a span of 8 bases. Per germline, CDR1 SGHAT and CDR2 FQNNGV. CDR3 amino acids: CASSSTFNTEAFF. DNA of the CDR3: TGTGCCAGCAGCTCTACGTTCAACACTGAAGCTTTCTTT.

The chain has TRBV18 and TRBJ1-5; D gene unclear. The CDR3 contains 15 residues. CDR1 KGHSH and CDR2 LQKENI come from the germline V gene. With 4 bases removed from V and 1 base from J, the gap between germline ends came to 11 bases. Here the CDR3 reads CASSLNRGSNQPQHF. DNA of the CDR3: TGTGCCAGCTCACTGAACCGCGGGAGCAATCAGCCCCAGCATTTT.

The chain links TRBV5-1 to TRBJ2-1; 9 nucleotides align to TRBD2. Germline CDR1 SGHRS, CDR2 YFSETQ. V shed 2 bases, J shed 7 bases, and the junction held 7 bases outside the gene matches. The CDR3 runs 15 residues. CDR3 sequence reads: CASSFSSGEPNEQFF. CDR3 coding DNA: TGCGCCAGCAGCTTTTCTAGCGGGGAACCGAATGAGCAGTTCTTC. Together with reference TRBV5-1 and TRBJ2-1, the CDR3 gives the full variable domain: KAGVTQTPRYLIKTRGQQVTLSCSPISGHRSVSWYQQTPGQGLQFLFEYFSETQRNKGNFPGRFSGRQFSNSRSEMNVSTLELGDSALYLCASSFSSGEPNEQFFGPGTRLTVL.

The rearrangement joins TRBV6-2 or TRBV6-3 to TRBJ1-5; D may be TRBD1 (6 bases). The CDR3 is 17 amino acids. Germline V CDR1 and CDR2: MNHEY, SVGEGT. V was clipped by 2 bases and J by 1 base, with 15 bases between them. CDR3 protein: CASSYVMQGSSNQPQHF. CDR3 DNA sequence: TGTGCCAGCAGTTACGTGATGCAGGGGTCGAGCAATCAGCCCCAGCATTTT.

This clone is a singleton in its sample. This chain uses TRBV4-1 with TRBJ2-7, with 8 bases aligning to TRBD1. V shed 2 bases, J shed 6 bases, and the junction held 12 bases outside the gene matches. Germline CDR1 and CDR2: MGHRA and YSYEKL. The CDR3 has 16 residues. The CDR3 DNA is TGCGCCAGCAGCCAACCGACCAGGGGGCGAATGGGCGAGCAGTACTTC. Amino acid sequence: CASSQPTRGRMGEQYF.

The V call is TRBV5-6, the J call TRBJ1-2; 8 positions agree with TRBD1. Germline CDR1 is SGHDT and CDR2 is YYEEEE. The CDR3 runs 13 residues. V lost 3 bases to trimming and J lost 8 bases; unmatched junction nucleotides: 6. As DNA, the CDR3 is TGTGCCAGCAGCTGGGGACAGGAGTCGGGCTACACCTTC. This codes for CASSWGQESGYTF.

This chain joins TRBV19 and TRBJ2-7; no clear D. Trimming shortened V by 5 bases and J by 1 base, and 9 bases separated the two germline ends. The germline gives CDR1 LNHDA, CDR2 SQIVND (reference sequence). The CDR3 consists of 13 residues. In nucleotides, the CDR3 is TGTGCCAGTAGTCCGCCGGGTTCCTACGAGCAGTACTTC. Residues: CASSPPGSYEQYF.

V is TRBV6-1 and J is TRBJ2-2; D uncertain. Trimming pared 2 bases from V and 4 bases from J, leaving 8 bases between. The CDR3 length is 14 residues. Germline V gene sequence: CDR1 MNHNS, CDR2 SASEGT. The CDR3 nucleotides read TGTGCCAGCAGTGAATTAGATCCCACCGGGGAGCTGTTTTTT. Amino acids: CASSELDPTGELFF.

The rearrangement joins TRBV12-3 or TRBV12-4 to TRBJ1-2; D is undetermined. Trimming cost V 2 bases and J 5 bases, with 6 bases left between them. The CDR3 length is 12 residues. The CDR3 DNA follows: TGTGCCAGCAGTTTAAAACATTATGGCTACACCTTC. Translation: CASSLKHYGYTF.

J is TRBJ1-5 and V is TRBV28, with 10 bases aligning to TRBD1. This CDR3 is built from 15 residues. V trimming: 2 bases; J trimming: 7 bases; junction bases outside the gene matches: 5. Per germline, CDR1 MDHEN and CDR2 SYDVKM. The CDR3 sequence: CASSLVRQGAQPQHF. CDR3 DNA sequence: TGTGCCAGCAGTTTAGTCCGACAGGGGGCCCAGCCCCAGCATTTT.

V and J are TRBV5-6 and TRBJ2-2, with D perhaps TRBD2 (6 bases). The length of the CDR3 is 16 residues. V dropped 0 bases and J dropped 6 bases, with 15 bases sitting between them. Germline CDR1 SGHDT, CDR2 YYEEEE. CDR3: CASSLGGPPGAGELFF. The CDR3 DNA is TGTGCCAGCAGCTTGGGGGGACCACCGGGGGCCGGGGAGCTGTTTTTT.

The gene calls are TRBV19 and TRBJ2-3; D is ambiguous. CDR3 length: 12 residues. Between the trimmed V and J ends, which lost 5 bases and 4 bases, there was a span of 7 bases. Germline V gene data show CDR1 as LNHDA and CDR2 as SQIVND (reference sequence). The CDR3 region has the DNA TGTGCCAGTAGTTACGGTTCAGATACGCAGTATTTT. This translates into CASSYGSDTQYF.

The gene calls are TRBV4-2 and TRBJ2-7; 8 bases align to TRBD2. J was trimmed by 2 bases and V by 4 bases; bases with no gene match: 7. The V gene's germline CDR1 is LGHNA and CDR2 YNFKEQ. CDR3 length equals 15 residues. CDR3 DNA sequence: TGTGCCAGCAGCCGGGACGGGGGGGCCCCCTACGAGCAGTACTTC. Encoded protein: CASSRDGGAPYEQYF.